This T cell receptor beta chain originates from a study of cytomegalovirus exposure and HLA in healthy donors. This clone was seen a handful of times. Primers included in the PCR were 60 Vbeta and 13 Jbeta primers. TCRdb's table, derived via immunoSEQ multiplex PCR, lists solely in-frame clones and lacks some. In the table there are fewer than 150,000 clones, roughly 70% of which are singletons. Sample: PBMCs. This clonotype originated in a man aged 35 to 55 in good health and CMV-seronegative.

The CDR3 region has the DNA TGCGCCAGCAGCCAAGCCCCACGACGGGGGTCGGAAAAACTGTTTTTT. Its protein product is CASSQAPRRGSEKLFF. The chain recombines TRBV4-3 with TRBJ1-4; possible D gene TRBD1, 5 bases. The ends were cut back, 1 base at V and 8 bases at J, with 17 bases in the middle. Germline CDR1 reads LGHNA; CDR2 reads YSLEER. The CDR3 spans 16 residues.